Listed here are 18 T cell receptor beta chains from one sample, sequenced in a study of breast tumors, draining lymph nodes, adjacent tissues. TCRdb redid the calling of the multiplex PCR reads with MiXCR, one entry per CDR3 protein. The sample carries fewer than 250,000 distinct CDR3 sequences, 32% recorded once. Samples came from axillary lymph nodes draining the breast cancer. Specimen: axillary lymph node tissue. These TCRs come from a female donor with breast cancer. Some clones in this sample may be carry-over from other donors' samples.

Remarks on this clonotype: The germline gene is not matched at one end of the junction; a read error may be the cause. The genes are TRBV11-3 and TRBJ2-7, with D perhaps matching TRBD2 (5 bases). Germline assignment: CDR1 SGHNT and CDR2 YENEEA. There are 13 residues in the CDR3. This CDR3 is CAGSLDLDYEQHF. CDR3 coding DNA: TGTGCCGGCAGCTTAGATCTAGACTACGAGCAGCACTTC. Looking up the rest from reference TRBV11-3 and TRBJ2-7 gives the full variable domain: EAGVVQSPRYKIIEKKQPVAFWCNPISGHNTLYWYLQNLGQGPELLIRYENEEAVDDSQLPKDRFSAERLKGVDSTLKIQPAELGDSAVYLCAGSLDLDYEQHFGPGTRLTVT.

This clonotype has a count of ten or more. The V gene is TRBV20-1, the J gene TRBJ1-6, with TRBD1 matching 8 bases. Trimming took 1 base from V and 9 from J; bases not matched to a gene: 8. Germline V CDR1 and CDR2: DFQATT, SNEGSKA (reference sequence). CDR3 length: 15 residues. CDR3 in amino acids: CSARVETGVGSPLHF. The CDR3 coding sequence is TGCAGTGCTAGAGTGGAGACAGGGGTAGGTTCACCCCTCCACTTT.

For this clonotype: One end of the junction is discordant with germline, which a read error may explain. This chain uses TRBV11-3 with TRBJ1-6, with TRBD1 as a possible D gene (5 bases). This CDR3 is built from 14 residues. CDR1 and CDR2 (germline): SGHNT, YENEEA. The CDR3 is CACSPTDYNSPPHF. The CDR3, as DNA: TGTGCCTGCAGCCCGACAGATTATAATTCACCCCCCCACTTT.

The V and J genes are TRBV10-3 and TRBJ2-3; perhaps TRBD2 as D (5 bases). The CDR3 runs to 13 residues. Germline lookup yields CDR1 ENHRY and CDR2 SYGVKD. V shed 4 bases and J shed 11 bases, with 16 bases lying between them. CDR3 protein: CAISVNGNNEQYF. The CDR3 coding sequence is TGTGCCATCAGTGTTAACGGGAATAATGAGCAGTATTTT.

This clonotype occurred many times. The CDR3 bases are TGTGCCACCAGTGACAACCGATCGGACAGGGGATGGGAGACCCAGTACTTC. This gives the protein CATSDNRSDRGWETQYF. The gene calls are TRBV24-1 and TRBJ2-5, with 9 bases identical to TRBD1. Germline V gives CDR1 KGHDR, CDR2 SFDVKD. The CDR3 contains 17 residues. V lost 4 bases, J lost 5 bases, and 13 bases stayed unmatched.

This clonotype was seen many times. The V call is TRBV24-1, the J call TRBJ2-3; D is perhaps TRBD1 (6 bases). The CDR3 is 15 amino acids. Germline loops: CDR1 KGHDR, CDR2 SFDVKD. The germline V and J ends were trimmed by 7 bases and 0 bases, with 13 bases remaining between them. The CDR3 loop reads CATRGAESSTDTQYF. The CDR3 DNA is TGTGCCACCAGGGGGGCAGAATCTAGCACAGATACGCAGTATTTT.

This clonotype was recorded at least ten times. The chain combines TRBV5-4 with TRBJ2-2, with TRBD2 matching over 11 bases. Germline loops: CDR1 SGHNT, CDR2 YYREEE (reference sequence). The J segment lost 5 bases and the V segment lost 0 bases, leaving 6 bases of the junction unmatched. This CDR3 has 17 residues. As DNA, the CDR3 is TGTGCCAGCAGCTTGGGTAGCGGGAGGGCCGGGACCGGGGAGCTGTTTTTT. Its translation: CASSLGSGRAGTGELFF.

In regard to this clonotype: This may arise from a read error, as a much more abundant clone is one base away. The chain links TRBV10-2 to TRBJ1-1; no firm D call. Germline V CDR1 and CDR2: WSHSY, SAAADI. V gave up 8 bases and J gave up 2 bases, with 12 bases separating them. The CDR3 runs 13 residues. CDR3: CASGTDSNTEAFF. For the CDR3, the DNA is TGCGCCAGCGGTACGGACTCTAACACTGAAGCTTTCTTT.

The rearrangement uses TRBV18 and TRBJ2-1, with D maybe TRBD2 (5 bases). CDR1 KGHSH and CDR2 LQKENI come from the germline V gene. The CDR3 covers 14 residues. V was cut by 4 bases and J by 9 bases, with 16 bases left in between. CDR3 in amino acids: CASSQAVRGGEQFF. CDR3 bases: TGTGCCAGCTCACAAGCGGTTCGTGGTGGTGAGCAGTTCTTC.

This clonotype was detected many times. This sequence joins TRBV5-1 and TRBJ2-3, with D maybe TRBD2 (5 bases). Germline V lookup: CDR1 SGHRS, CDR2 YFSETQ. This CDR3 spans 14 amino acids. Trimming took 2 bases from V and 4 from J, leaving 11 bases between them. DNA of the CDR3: TGCGCCAGCAGCTTTGGAGGTGTAGCAGATACGCAGTATTTT. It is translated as CASSFGGVADTQYF. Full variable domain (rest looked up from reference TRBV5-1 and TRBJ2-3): KAGVTQTPRYLIKTRGQQVTLSCSPISGHRSVSWYQQTPGQGLQFLFEYFSETQRNKGNFPGRFSGRQFSNSRSEMNVSTLELGDSALYLCASSFGGVADTQYFGPGTRLTVL.

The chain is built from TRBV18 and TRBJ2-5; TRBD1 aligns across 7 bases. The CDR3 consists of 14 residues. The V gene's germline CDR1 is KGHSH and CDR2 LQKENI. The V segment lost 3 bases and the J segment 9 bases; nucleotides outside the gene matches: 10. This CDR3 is CASSPTGRNQPQYF. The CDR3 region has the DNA TGTGCCAGCTCACCGACAGGGCGCAATCAGCCCCAGTACTTC.

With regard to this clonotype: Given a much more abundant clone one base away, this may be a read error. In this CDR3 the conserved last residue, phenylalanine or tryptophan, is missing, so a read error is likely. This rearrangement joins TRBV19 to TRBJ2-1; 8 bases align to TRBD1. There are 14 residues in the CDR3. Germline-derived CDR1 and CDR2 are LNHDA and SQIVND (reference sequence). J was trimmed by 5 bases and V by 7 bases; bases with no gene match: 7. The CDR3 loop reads CASTLGQANNEQFS. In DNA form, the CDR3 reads TGTGCCAGTACCCTGGGACAGGCAAACAATGAGCAGTTCTCC.

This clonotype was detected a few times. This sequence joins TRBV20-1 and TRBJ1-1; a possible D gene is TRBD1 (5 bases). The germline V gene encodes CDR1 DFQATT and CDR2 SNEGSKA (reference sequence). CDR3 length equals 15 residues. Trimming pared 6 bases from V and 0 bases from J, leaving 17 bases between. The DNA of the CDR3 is TGCAGTGCCCCCCGACGGGGGTCCATGAACACTGAAGCTTTCTTT. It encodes CSAPRRGSMNTEAFF.

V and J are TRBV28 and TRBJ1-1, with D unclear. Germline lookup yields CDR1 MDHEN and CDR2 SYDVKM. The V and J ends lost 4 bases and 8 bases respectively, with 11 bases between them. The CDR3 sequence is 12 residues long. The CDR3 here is CASSSHRAEAFF. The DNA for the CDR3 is TGTGCCAGCAGTTCCCACCGGGCGGAAGCTTTCTTT.

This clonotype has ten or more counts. CDR3 bases: TGTGCCAGCAGCTCAGATCTAGCGGGAGGTAGGCGAGATACGCAGTATTTT. Amino acid sequence: CASSSDLAGGRRDTQYF. The rearrangement links TRBV7-2 to TRBJ2-3, with TRBD2 matching over 11 bases. CDR1 SGHTA and CDR2 FQGNSA come from the germline V gene. CDR3 length: 17 amino acids. After removal of 4 bases from V and 5 bases from J, the junction contained 11 bases not matched to a gene.

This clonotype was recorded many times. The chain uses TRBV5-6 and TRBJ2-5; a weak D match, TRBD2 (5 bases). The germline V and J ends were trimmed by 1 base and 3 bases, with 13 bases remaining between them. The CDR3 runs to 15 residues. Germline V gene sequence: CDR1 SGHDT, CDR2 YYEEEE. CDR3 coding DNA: TGTGCCAGCAGCTTGCGAGGCGCAGCGGAAGAGACCCAGTACTTC. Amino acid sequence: CASSLRGAAEETQYF.

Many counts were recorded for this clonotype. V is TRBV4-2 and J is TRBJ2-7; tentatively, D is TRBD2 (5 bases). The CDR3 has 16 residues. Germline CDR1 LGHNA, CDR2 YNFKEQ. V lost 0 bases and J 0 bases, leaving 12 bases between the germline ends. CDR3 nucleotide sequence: TGTGCCAGCAGCCAAGAGAGGAGGAGCCGCTCCTACGAGCAGTACTTC. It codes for CASSQERRSRSYEQYF.

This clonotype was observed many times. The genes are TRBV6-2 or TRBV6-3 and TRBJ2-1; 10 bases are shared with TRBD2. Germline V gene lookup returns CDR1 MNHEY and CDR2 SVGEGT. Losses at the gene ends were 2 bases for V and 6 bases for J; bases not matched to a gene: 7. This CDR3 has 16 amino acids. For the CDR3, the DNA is TGTGCCAGCAGTTACCGGAGGGCTAGCGGGAGCAATGAGCAGTTCTTC. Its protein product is CASSYRRASGSNEQFF.